Listed below are T cell receptor beta chains from one sample, sequenced in a study of blood T cell repertoires in COVID-19. Clones were sequenced by immunoSEQ multiplex PCR, and TCRdb holds only the in-frame ones, with some missing. The data hold approximately 7,600 clones, with over 75% observed a single time. The sample was peripheral blood. All receptors derive from a human donor in a cohort sampled during active COVID-19. CDR3s include the opening cysteine and the closing phenylalanine or tryptophan. A D gene is named only where the DNA matches it firmly. Not every row has a clone size; where given, it reads once, few, many or a size class.

V: TRBV5-1
D: -
J: TRBJ1-2
size: -
CDR3: CASSATVYGYTF
DNA: TGCGCCAGCAGCGCCACAGTATATGGCTACACCTTC

V: TRBV10-3
D: TRBD1
J: TRBJ2-3
size: -
CDR3: CAISEDRAFTDTQYF
DNA: TGTGCCATCAGTGAGGACAGGGCATTCACAGATACGCAGTATTTT

V: TRBV24-1
D: TRBD2
J: TRBJ2-1
size: once
CDR3: CATSDLHSGRGDEQFF
DNA: TGTGCCACCAGTGATTTGCATAGCGGGAGGGGGGATGAGCAGTTCTTC

V: TRBV6-6
D: -
J: TRBJ2-7
size: once
CDR3: CASSYWRGAPYEQYF
DNA: TGTGCCAGCAGTTACTGGAGAGGCGCACCCTACGAGCAGTACTTC

V: TRBV11-3
D: TRBD2
J: TRBJ2-7
size: once
CDR3: CASSLSPTSGKEYF
DNA: TGTGCCAGCAGCTTAAGCCCGACTAGCGGGAAGGAGTACTTC

V: TRBV7-8
D: -
J: TRBJ2-5
size: -
CDR3: CASRFIETQYF
DNA: TGTGCCAGCAGATTTATCGAGACCCAGTACTTC

V: TRBV20-1
D: -
J: TRBJ2-1
size: -
CDR3: CSAEAYNEQFF
DNA: TGCAGTGCTGAAGCATACAATGAGCAGTTCTTC

V: TRBV19
D: -
J: TRBJ2-7
size: -
CDR3: CASSIFKGPYEQYF
DNA: TGTGCCAGTAGTATCTTTAAGGGGCCCTACGAGCAGTACTTC

V: TRBV5-1
D: -
J: TRBJ2-7
size: -
CDR3: CASSLPTTKRVVEQYF
DNA: TGCGCCAGCAGCTTGCCAACTACGAAGCGGGTAGTCGAGCAGTACTTC

V: TRBV6-6
D: TRBD1
J: TRBJ2-1
size: -
CDR3: CASSNSGTGNRFF
DNA: TGTGCCAGCAGTAACTCGGGGACAGGGAATCGGTTCTTC

V: TRBV5-1
D: -
J: TRBJ1-2
size: once
CDR3: CASSLAEDYYGYTF
DNA: TGCGCCAGCAGCTTGGCCGAGGATTACTATGGCTACACCTTC

V: TRBV6-4
D: TRBD2
J: TRBJ2-1
size: -
CDR3: CASSDGLAGAGEQFF
DNA: TGTGCCAGCAGTGACGGCCTAGCGGGAGCGGGTGAGCAGTTCTTC

V: TRBV19
D: -
J: TRBJ1-1
size: -
CDR3: CASSIDLGRMNTEAFF
DNA: TGTGCCAGTAGTATAGATCTGGGGCGGATGAACACTGAAGCTTTCTTT

V: TRBV27
D: -
J: TRBJ2-1
size: -
CDR3: CASSSSRTGVVHGNEQFF
DNA: -

V: TRBV15
D: TRBD2
J: TRBJ2-7
size: medium-sized
CDR3: CATSTETSGSHEQYF
DNA: TGTGCCACCAGCACAGAGACTAGCGGGAGCCACGAGCAGTACTTC

V: TRBV4-2
D: -
J: TRBJ1-5
size: -
CDR3: CASSQDWGRDNQPQHF
DNA: TGTGCCAGCAGCCAAGATTGGGGCAGGGACAATCAGCCCCAGCATTTT

V: TRBV4-1
D: TRBD1
J: TRBJ2-1
size: -
CDR3: CASSRGQGDNEQFF
DNA: TGCGCCAGCAGCCGTGGACAGGGCGACAATGAGCAGTTCTTC

V: TRBV28
D: -
J: TRBJ1-5
size: -
CDR3: CASTSTGHGNQPQHF
DNA: TGTGCCAGCACTTCAACAGGGCATGGCAATCAGCCCCAGCATTTT

V: TRBV6-4
D: TRBD1
J: TRBJ2-3
size: -
CDR3: CASLETGGYTDTQYF
DNA: TGTGCCAGCCTTGAGACAGGGGGCTATACGGATACGCAGTATTTT

V: TRBV9
D: -
J: TRBJ1-6
size: -
CDR3: CASSGSGPSPLHF
DNA: TGTGCCAGCAGCGGGTCAGGGCCTTCACCCCTCCACTTT

V: TRBV28
D: -
J: TRBJ1-3
size: -
CDR3: CASSLLGSGNTIYF
DNA: TGTGCCAGCAGTTTACTAGGCTCTGGAAACACCATATATTTT

V: TRBV5-1
D: -
J: TRBJ1-2
size: -
CDR3: CASSLVAVNYGYTF
DNA: TGCGCCAGCAGCTTGGTGGCAGTAAACTATGGCTACACCTTC

V: TRBV19
D: -
J: TRBJ2-6
size: -
CDR3: CASSIDPRRRGAGANVLTF
DNA: TGTGCCAGTAGTATAGACCCAAGGCGGCGAGGAGCTGGGGCCAACGTCCTGACTTTC

V: TRBV29-1
D: TRBD2
J: TRBJ2-7
size: -
CDR3: CSAQAAGDHEQYF
DNA: TGCAGCGCGCAAGCTGCGGGAGATCACGAGCAGTACTTC

V: TRBV28
D: -
J: TRBJ2-3
size: -
CDR3: CASKEGTDTQYF
DNA: TGTGCCAGCAAGGAGGGCACAGATACGCAGTATTTT

V: TRBV7-9
D: -
J: TRBJ1-3
size: once
CDR3: CASSVPGGNTIYF
DNA: TGTGCCAGCAGCGTCCCAGGGGGAAACACCATATATTTT

V: TRBV2
D: -
J: TRBJ1-1
size: -
CDR3: CASSESSSVNTEAFF
DNA: TGTGCCAGCAGTGAGTCATCGTCGGTGAACACTGAAGCTTTCTTT

V: TRBV27
D: -
J: TRBJ2-3
size: -
CDR3: CASSGREAGEDTQYF
DNA: TGTGCCAGCAGCGGCAGGGAGGCCGGGGAAGATACGCAGTATTTT

V: TRBV24-1
D: TRBD1
J: TRBJ2-3
size: -
CDR3: CATSDTGTGGRADTQYF
DNA: TGTGCCACCAGTGACACCGGGACAGGGGGTCGGGCAGATACGCAGTATTTT

V: TRBV10-3
D: -
J: TRBJ2-3
size: -
CDR3: CAIQDSEDTQYF
DNA: TGTGCCATTCAGGACAGTGAAGATACGCAGTATTTT

V: TRBV28
D: -
J: TRBJ2-7
size: -
CDR3: CASSFPTGVRNEQYF
DNA: TGTGCCAGCAGTTTCCCCACGGGGGTCAGAAACGAGCAGTACTTC

V: TRBV5-4
D: -
J: TRBJ2-1
size: -
CDR3: CASSLASEQFF
DNA: TGTGCCAGCAGCTTGGCCAGTGAGCAGTTCTTC

V: TRBV19
D: TRBD2
J: TRBJ2-1
size: -
CDR3: CARTSGINEQFF
DNA: TGTGCCAGGACTAGCGGGATCAATGAGCAGTTCTTC

V: TRBV2
D: -
J: TRBJ1-2
size: once
CDR3: CASTQGRSWSNYGYTF
DNA: TGTGCCAGCACCCAGGGAAGGAGCTGGAGCAACTATGGCTACACCTTC

V: TRBV24-1
D: -
J: TRBJ2-7
size: once
CDR3: CATSDLQNPYEQYF
DNA: TGTGCCACCAGTGATTTGCAGAACCCCTACGAGCAGTACTTC

V: TRBV10-3
D: TRBD1
J: TRBJ1-5
size: once
CDR3: CAISESGTGLSNQPQHF
DNA: TGTGCCATCAGTGAGTCCGGGACAGGACTTAGCAATCAGCCCCAGCATTTT

V: TRBV5-4
D: TRBD2
J: TRBJ2-1
size: -
CDR3: CASSLGGLAGYNEQFF
DNA: TGTGCCAGCAGCTTGGGGGGACTAGCGGGTTACAATGAGCAGTTCTTC

V: TRBV27
D: TRBD1
J: TRBJ2-3
size: -
CDR3: CASSSRTGTNTQYF
DNA: TGTGCCAGCAGTTCCAGGACAGGGACCAATACGCAGTATTTT

V: TRBV7-8
D: TRBD1
J: TRBJ2-5
size: once
CDR3: CASSGPRGHRETQYF
DNA: TGTGCCAGCAGCGGACCCAGGGGGCATAGGGAGACCCAGTACTTC

V: TRBV28
D: -
J: TRBJ1-1
size: -
CDR3: CASRLRRWGRDGTEAFF
DNA: TGTGCCAGCAGACTTCGCCGTTGGGGCAGGGATGGCACTGAAGCTTTCTTT

V: TRBV18
D: -
J: TRBJ1-1
size: -
CDR3: CASSPPFYTEAFF
DNA: TGTGCCAGCTCACCACCTTTCTACACTGAAGCTTTCTTT

V: TRBV4-1
D: TRBD2
J: TRBJ2-7
size: -
CDR3: CASSLGLAETYEQYF
DNA: TGCGCCAGCAGCCTGGGACTAGCGGAGACCTACGAGCAGTACTTC

V: TRBV30
D: TRBD1
J: TRBJ2-7
size: -
CDR3: CAWSRDRGQWAYEQYF
DNA: TGTGCCTGGAGCCGGGACAGGGGGCAGTGGGCCTACGAGCAGTACTTC

V: TRBV5-4
D: -
J: TRBJ1-1
size: -
CDR3: CASSHWGGPEAFF
DNA: TGTGCCAGCAGCCACTGGGGAGGGCCTGAAGCTTTCTTT

V: TRBV24-1
D: -
J: TRBJ2-5
size: -
CDR3: CATSDFPEVANQETQYF
DNA: TGTGCCACCAGTGATTTCCCCGAGGTAGCGAACCAAGAGACCCAGTACTTC

V: TRBV10-3
D: TRBD2
J: TRBJ2-7
size: -
CDR3: CAIQSREGYEQYF
DNA: TGTGCCATCCAGAGCAGGGAGGGCTACGAGCAGTACTTC

V: TRBV18
D: -
J: TRBJ1-1
size: -
CDR3: CATKGQTNTEAFF
DNA: TGTGCCACCAAAGGACAGACGAACACTGAAGCTTTCTTT

V: TRBV6-5
D: -
J: TRBJ1-2
size: -
CDR3: CASSYSPTANYGYTF
DNA: TGTGCCAGCAGTTACTCTCCAACAGCTAACTATGGCTACACCTTC

V: TRBV19
D: TRBD1
J: TRBJ2-7
size: -
CDR3: CASSKDRGGYEQYF
DNA: TGTGCCAGTAGCAAGGACAGGGGGGGATACGAGCAGTACTTC

V: TRBV7-8
D: TRBD1
J: TRBJ2-7
size: -
CDR3: CASSPRDSSYEQYF
DNA: TGTGCCAGCAGCCCCCGGGACAGTTCCTACGAGCAGTACTTC

V: TRBV2
D: -
J: TRBJ1-2
size: once
CDR3: CASSEYQGGYTF
DNA: TGTGCCAGCAGTGAATACCAGGGGGGCTACACCTTC

V: TRBV5-1
D: -
J: TRBJ2-1
size: -
CDR3: CASSDYLSSYNEQFF
DNA: TGCGCCAGCAGCGACTACTTGAGCTCCTACAATGAGCAGTTCTTC